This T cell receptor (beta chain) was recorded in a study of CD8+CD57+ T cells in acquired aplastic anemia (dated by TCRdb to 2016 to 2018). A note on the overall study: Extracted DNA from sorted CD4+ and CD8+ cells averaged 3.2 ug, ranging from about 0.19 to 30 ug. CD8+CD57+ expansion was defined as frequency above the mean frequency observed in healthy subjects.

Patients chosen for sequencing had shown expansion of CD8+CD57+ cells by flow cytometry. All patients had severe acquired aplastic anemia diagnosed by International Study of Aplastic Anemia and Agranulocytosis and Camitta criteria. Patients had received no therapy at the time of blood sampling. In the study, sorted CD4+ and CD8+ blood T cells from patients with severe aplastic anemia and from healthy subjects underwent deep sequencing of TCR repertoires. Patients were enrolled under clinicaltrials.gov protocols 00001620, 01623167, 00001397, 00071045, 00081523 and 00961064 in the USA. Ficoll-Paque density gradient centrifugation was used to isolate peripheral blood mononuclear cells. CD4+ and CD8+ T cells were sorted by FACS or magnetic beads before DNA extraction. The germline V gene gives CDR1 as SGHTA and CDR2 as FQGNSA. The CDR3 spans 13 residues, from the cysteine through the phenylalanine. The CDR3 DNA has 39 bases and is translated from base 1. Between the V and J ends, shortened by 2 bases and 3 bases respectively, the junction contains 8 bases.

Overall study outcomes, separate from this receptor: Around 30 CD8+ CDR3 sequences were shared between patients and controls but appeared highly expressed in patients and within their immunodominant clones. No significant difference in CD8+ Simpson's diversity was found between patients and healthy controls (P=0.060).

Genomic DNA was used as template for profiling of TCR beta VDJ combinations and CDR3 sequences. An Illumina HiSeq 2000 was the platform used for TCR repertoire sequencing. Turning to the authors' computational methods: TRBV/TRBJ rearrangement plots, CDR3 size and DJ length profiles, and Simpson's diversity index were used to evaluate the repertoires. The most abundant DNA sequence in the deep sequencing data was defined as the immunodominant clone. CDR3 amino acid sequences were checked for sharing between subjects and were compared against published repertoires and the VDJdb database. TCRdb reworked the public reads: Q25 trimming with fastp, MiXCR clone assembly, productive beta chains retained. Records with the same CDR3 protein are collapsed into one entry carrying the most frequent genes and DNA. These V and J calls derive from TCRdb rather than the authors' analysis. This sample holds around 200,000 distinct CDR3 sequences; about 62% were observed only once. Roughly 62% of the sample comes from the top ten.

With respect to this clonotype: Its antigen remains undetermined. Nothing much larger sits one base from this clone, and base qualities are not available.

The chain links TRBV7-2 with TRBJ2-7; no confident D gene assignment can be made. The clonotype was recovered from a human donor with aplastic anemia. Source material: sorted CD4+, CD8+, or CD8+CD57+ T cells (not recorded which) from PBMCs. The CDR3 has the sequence CASSLPELYEQYF. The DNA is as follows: TGTGCCAGCAGCTTACCTGAACTCTACGAGCAGTACTTC.